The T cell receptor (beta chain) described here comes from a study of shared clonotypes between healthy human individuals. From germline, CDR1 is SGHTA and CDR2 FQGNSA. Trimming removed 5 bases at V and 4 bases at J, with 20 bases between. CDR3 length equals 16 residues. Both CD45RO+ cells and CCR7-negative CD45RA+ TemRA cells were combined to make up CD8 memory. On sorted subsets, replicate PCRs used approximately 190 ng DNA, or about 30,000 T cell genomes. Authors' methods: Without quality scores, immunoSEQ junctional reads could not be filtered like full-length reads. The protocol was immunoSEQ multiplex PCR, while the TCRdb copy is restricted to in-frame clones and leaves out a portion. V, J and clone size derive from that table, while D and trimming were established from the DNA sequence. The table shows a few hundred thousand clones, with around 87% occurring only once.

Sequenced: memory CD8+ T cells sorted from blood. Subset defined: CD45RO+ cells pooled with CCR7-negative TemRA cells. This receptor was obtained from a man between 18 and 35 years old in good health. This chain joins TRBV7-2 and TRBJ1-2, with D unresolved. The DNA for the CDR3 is TGTGCCAGCAGCCCCCCTCGGAGGTTTCCTTCCTATGGCTACACCTTC. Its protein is CASSPPRRFPSYGYTF.